The sequence of this TCR beta chain was determined in a study of cytomegalovirus exposure and HLA in healthy donors. CDR3 length: 12 amino acids. Trimming cost V 7 bases and J 4 bases, with 10 bases left between them. Germline V gives CDR1 SNHLY, CDR2 FYNNEI. The protocol was immunoSEQ multiplex PCR, while the TCRdb copy is restricted to in-frame clones and leaves out a portion. The table records about 130,000 clones, more than 80% of them present only once. The chain couples TRBV2 to TRBJ2-5; the D gene is possibly TRBD1 (5 bases). This TCR was sampled from a woman in her 30s in good health and CMV-seropositive. The material sequenced was PBMCs. The CDR3 is CASTSGLETQYF. CDR3 DNA sequence: TGTGCCAGCACGTCAGGGCTAGAGACCCAGTACTTC. The full variable domain, with the rest looked up from reference TRBV2 and TRBJ2-5, is EPEVTQTPSHQVTQMGQEVILRCVPISNHLYFYWYRQILGQKVEFLVSFYNNEISEKSEIFDDQFSVERPDGSNFTLKIRSTKLEDSAMYFCASTSGLETQYFGPGTRLLVL.